This entry describes one T cell receptor (beta chain). Its antigen is undetermined. The sample originates from a study of blood T cells in healthy people across ages. Findings and limits, study-wide: The unsorted PBMCs prevented any conclusive comparison of naive versus antigen-experienced cells.

Combining a sample-barcoded 5' primer with a J-beta primer mix, a second PCR ran for about 7 to 11 cycles. Each of the samples gave a minimum of 3 million paired-end reads that contained CDR3. TCRdb re-called the 5' RACE reads with MiXCR, one entry per CDR3 protein. The sample holds roughly 1,500,000 distinct CDR3 sequences, about 35% seen once. The ends were cut back, 4 bases at V and 8 bases at J, with 12 bases in the middle. This CDR3 spans 14 amino acids. Germline V CDR1 and CDR2: SEHNR, FQNEAQ (reference sequence). Sequencing was carried out using blood. This receptor was taken from a woman in her twenties or thirties in good health. The chain carries TRBV7-9 and TRBJ1-6; D perhaps matches TRBD1 (5 bases). The chain's CDR3 is CASSWGLGHSPLHF. The CDR3 DNA reads as TGTGCCAGCAGCTGGGGATTGGGGCATTCACCCCTCCACTTT.